What follows describes a single T cell receptor (beta chain). Germline CDR1 SGHTA, CDR2 FQGNSA. This CDR3 is built from 19 residues. The junction had 18 bases not matched to a gene; V was cut back by 1 base and J by 5 bases. This sample was taken from a study of T cell changes during pregnancy in multiple sclerosis. Using immunoSEQ multiplex PCR, the repertoire was profiled, and TCRdb retains in-frame clones only, with some absent. The data contain some 80,000 clones, approximately 90% of them singletons. This TCR derives from a female donor with multiple sclerosis, enrolled in a pregnancy study. This specimen consisted of peripheral blood, obtained before pregnancy. The chain recombines TRBV7-2 with TRBJ2-5; TRBD2 matches 8 bases. The CDR3 coding sequence is TGTGCCAGCAGCTTAGTTATTGGTACTAGCGGAGTAGTGGGGGAGACCCAGTACTTC. It yields the protein CASSLVIGTSGVVGETQYF. The complete variable domain, with remaining parts taken from reference TRBV7-2 and TRBJ2-5, reads GAGVSQSPSNKVTEKGKDVELRCDPISGHTALYWYRQSLGQGLEFLIYFQGNSAPDKSGLPSDRFSAERTGGSVSTLTIQRTQQEDSAVYLCASSLVIGTSGVVGETQYFGPGTRLLVL.